This TCR beta chain was recovered during a study of beta chain features in type 1 diabetes. The study's findings and limits: Insertion counts at VDJ junctions were lower in type 1 diabetes patients, who also showed more deletions there.

As to this clone: Its target is not known.

Of the isolated RNA, all was reverse transcribed, and so the sequenced material was expressed TCRB transcripts. Produced via immunoSEQ multiplex PCR; TCRdb's table is partial and in-frame only. Here the sample spans around 250,000 clones, around 65% being singletons. The V gene's germline CDR1 is SQVTM and CDR2 ANQGSEA. V lost 3 bases and J 0 bases, leaving 5 bases between the germline ends. The CDR3 covers 12 residues. This receptor was obtained from a man in his thirties or forties in good health. Sequencing was carried out using naive CD4+ T cells from blood. The chain uses TRBV29-1 and TRBJ2-5, with a tentative D call TRBD2 (5 bases). The CDR3: CSVETNQETQYF. CDR3 nucleotide sequence: TGCAGCGTTGAGACTAACCAAGAGACCCAGTACTTC.